These 31 T cell receptor beta chains came from one sample sequenced in a study of early T cells in non-severe SARS-CoV-2 infection. TCRdb re-called the 5' RACE reads through MiXCR, storing one row per CDR3 protein. The profile shows about 39,000 distinct CDR3 sequences, around 6% of them singletons. The sample consisted of whole blood, taken at baseline. Every receptor here comes from an adult who was a healthcare worker with PCR-confirmed SARS-CoV-2 infection or an uninfected control (not recorded which).

Of note for this clonotype: This clone may be a read error of a much larger clone one base away. The chain is built from TRBV3-2 and TRBJ2-1; the table's D call, TRBD2, has no DNA check behind it. TRBV3-2 is a documented pseudogene. CDR3 size: 16 residues. Here the CDR3 reads CASSQDRRVGYNEQFF. For the CDR3, the DNA is TGTGCCAGCAGCCAAGATCGGAGGGTAGGGTACAATGAGCAGTTCTTC.

The table lists this clonotype with many counts. Written as DNA, the CDR3 is TGTGCCAGCAGCGTAGGTACCGGGGAGCTGTTTTTT. Translated: CASSVGTGELFF. The chain carries TRBV9 and TRBJ2-2; D not certain. Trimming stripped 0 bases from V and 5 bases from J, with 2 bases between. The CDR3 is 12 residues long. The germline V gene has CDR1 SGDLS and CDR2 YYNGEE.

This clonotype showed up just a few times. CDR3 nucleotide sequence: TGTGCCAGCAGCTTAGAAGGCGGGAGGGCAATTCGCGAGCAGTACTTC. It specifies CASSLEGGRAIREQYF. The genes are TRBV7-2 and TRBJ2-7, with 9 bases that match TRBD2. CDR3 length: 16 amino acids. Germline assignment: CDR1 SGHTA and CDR2 FQGNSA. V lost 1 base, J lost 6 bases, and 10 bases stayed unmatched.

At least ten counts were recorded for this clonotype. This chain joins TRBV24-1 and TRBJ2-3, with D perhaps matching TRBD2 (5 bases). Germline values: CDR1 KGHDR, CDR2 SFDVKD. This CDR3 is built from 14 residues. Trimming removed 5 bases at V and 0 bases at J, with 8 bases between. This CDR3 reads CATSVGASTDTQYF. The CDR3 DNA reads as TGTGCCACCAGTGTGGGAGCTAGCACAGATACGCAGTATTTT.

This clonotype was seen ten or more times. This chain joins TRBV7-9 and TRBJ1-2; 9 bases align to TRBD1. The CDR3 consists of 18 residues. The germline CDR1 and CDR2 sequences are SEHNR and FQNEAQ (reference sequence). V lost 1 base, J lost 6 bases, and 15 bases stayed unmatched. This CDR3 reads CASSLESGTGHLGHGYTF. DNA for the CDR3: TGTGCCAGCAGCTTAGAATCCGGGACAGGGCACCTCGGCCATGGCTACACCTTC.

At least ten counts were recorded for this clonotype. This chain joins TRBV7-8 and TRBJ2-5, with TRBD2 identical over 8 bases. The germline V gene has CDR1 SGHVS and CDR2 FQNEAQ. Trimming removed 3 bases from V and 5 bases from J; junction bases left unmatched: 8. The CDR3 runs to 15 residues. CDR3 protein: CASSFPGLGMETQYF. The CDR3 coding sequence is TGTGCCAGCAGCTTTCCGGGACTAGGGATGGAGACCCAGTACTTC.

Many counts were recorded for this clonotype. The chain employs TRBV4-1 and TRBJ2-7; no clear D gene. Trimming removed 1 base at V and 7 bases at J, with 11 bases between. This CDR3 is built from 13 residues. CDR1 and CDR2 from the germline V gene are MGHRA and YSYEKL. CDR3 protein: CASSQGPYREQYF. For the CDR3, the DNA is TGCGCCAGCAGCCAAGGCCCGTATAGGGAGCAGTACTTC.

This clonotype was detected many times. In nucleotides, the CDR3 is TGTGCCATCAGTGCCGGGACAGGGGACACAGATACGCAGTATTTT. It is translated as CAISAGTGDTDTQYF. The chain uses TRBV10-3 and TRBJ2-3, with 10 bases matching TRBD1. Germline lookup yields CDR1 ENHRY and CDR2 SYGVKD. This CDR3 has 15 residues. V dropped 4 bases and J dropped 2; count of bases not matched to a gene: 3.

In regard to this clonotype: This sequence may be a read error, since a much larger clone differs from it by one base. V and J are TRBV5-6 and TRBJ2-2; D possibly corresponds to TRBD1 (6 bases). Germline assignment: CDR1 SGHDT and CDR2 YYEEEE. CDR3 length: 15 residues. CDR3 amino acids: CVSSQGHGFTGELFF. CDR3 bases: TGTGTCAGCAGCCAGGGACACGGATTCACCGGGGAGCTGTTTTTT.

This clonotype was counted ten times or more. The CDR3 region has the DNA TGTGCCAGCAGCTTGGATGAGGGGTTAACTGGAAACACCATATATTTT. Protein sequence: CASSLDEGLTGNTIYF. This chain connects TRBV7-8 to TRBJ1-3, with D perhaps matching TRBD1 (5 bases). The CDR3 is 16 residues long. The V end was cut by 3 bases, the J end by 2 bases, with 14 bases between. Germline V gene data show CDR1 as SGHVS and CDR2 as FQNEAQ.

This clonotype has ten or more counts. CDR3 coding DNA: TGTGCCAGCACCCGACTCGGCAATCAGCCCCAGCATTTT. The encoded protein is CASTRLGNQPQHF. J is TRBJ1-5 and V is TRBV21-1. TRBV21-1 is deemed a pseudogene. There are 13 residues in the CDR3.

In this sample, this clonotype turned up many times. The chain recombines TRBV7-9 with TRBJ1-1; D remains unclear. The CDR3 extends over 12 amino acids. CDR1 and CDR2 from the germline V gene are SEHNR and FQNEAQ (reference sequence). V lost 3 bases to trimming and J lost 6 bases, with 8 bases between them. The CDR3 DNA follows: TGTGCCAGCAGCTTGCTGTCGTCTGAAGCTTTCTTT. Its translation is CASSLLSSEAFF.

This clonotype was counted many times. The V gene is TRBV11-2, the J gene TRBJ2-2; the D gene is possibly TRBD2 (5 bases). This CDR3 comprises 15 residues. Trimming took 0 bases from V and 0 from J, leaving 5 bases between them. The germline V gene has CDR1 SGHAT and CDR2 FQNNGV. CDR3 coding DNA: TGTGCCAGCAGCTTAGAACTAGCGAACACCGGGGAGCTGTTTTTT. It translates to CASSLELANTGELFF.

At least ten counts were recorded for this clonotype. Here the CDR3 reads CASSFPGQGKNEQYF. CDR3 coding DNA: TGTGCCAGCAGTTTCCCGGGACAGGGGAAAAACGAGCAGTACTTC. This chain joins TRBV6-6 and TRBJ2-7; 10 nucleotides agree with TRBD1. V lost 4 bases and J lost 5; bases outside the gene matches: 8. The CDR3 runs to 15 residues. The V gene's germline CDR1 is MNHNY and CDR2 SVGAGI (reference sequence).

This clonotype was counted ten times or more. The J gene is TRBJ1-5, the V gene TRBV18; TRBD1 might be the D (6 bases). Germline-derived CDR1 and CDR2 are KGHSH and LQKENI. V was trimmed by 6 bases and J by 4 bases, leaving 10 bases between them. CDR3 length: 13 amino acids. The CDR3 loop reads CASSLDRNQPQHF. The CDR3 DNA reads TGTGCCAGCTCCTTGGACAGAAATCAGCCCCAGCATTTT.

The table lists this clonotype with many counts. Here the CDR3 DNA reads TGTGCCAGCAGCTCCCTAACCTGGGGGCGGGGCGAGCAGTACTTC. Its translation: CASSSLTWGRGEQYF. V and J are TRBV5-5 and TRBJ2-7; D may be TRBD1 or TRBD2 (6 bases each). Trimming took 3 bases from V and 6 from J, leaving 19 bases between them. The germline gives CDR1 SGHKS, CDR2 YYEKEE (reference sequence). The CDR3 length is 15 residues.

Many counts were recorded for this clonotype. The CDR3 sequence is CSANVWSSAEQYF. In DNA, the CDR3 is TGCAGTGCTAATGTATGGTCTAGCGCCGAGCAGTACTTC. The rearrangement joins TRBV20-1 to TRBJ2-7; maybe TRBD2 (6 bases). Germline V gene lookup returns CDR1 DFQATT and CDR2 SNEGSKA (reference sequence). The CDR3 contains 13 residues. Trimming took off 4 bases at V and 6 bases at J, with 16 bases between the two ends.

This clonotype was counted between two and nine times. The chain combines TRBV12-3 or TRBV12-4 with TRBJ1-1; no reliable D call. This CDR3 region has 14 residues. V lost 6 bases to trimming and J lost 2 bases, with 13 bases between them. The CDR3 sequence: CASSPDRINTEAFF. CDR3 sequence (DNA): TGTGCCAGCAGCCCCGACCGGATTAACACTGAAGCTTTCTTT.

This clonotype was observed a few times. The V gene is TRBV7-2, the J gene TRBJ1-4, with D possibly being TRBD1 (6 bases). V was trimmed by 6 bases and J by 8 bases, leaving 19 bases between them. CDR1 and CDR2 (germline): SGHTA, FQGNSA. The length of the CDR3 is 15 residues. CDR3 loop: CASSYAMERGEKLFF. The CDR3 nucleotides read TGTGCCAGCAGTTATGCAATGGAAAGGGGGGAAAAACTGTTTTTT.

This clonotype is termed medium-sized. This sequence joins TRBV5-1 and TRBJ2-7, with D maybe TRBD1 (6 bases). V lost 4 bases, J lost 5 bases, and 25 bases lay in between. Germline V gene lookup returns CDR1 SGHRS and CDR2 YFSETQ. The CDR3 loop spans 17 amino acids. CDR3 loop: CASSEGILGAGADEQYF. The DNA for the CDR3 is TGCGCCAGCAGCGAGGGAATCTTGGGGGCAGGAGCGGACGAGCAGTACTTC.

This clonotype was seen repeatedly, ten times or more. As DNA, the CDR3 is TGTGCCACCATAGGACAAGGCACCTCCTACGAGCAGTACTTC. This sequence encodes CATIGQGTSYEQYF. The gene calls are TRBV6-1 and TRBJ2-7, with D perhaps TRBD1 (5 bases). Germline assignment: CDR1 MNHNS and CDR2 SASEGT. The CDR3 runs to 14 residues. With 10 bases removed from V and 0 bases from J, the gap between germline ends came to 16 bases.

In its sample, this clonotype was seen many times. V gene TRBV20-1 combines with J gene TRBJ2-2; maybe TRBD1 (6 bases). Germline CDR1 is DFQATT and CDR2 is SNEGSKA (reference sequence). V dropped 3 bases and J dropped 5 bases, with 10 bases sitting between them. The CDR3 loop spans 13 amino acids. CDR3 bases: TGCAGTGCTAGCCTCCAGGGGACCGGGGAGCTGTTTTTT. Its translation is CSASLQGTGELFF.

At least ten counts were recorded for this clonotype. This chain connects TRBV5-1 to TRBJ1-5; D unresolved. V lost 4 bases and J lost 4, with 9 bases in between. This CDR3 is 13 amino acids long. Looked up from germline, CDR1 is SGHRS and CDR2 is YFSETQ. The CDR3 DNA reads TGCGCCAGCAGCCCGGACGGGAATCAGCCCCAGCATTTT. Translation: CASSPDGNQPQHF.

This clonotype has at least ten counts. The gene calls are TRBV11-2 and TRBJ2-1, with a weak D call TRBD2 (5 bases). The germline V and J ends were trimmed by 5 bases and 5 bases, with 13 bases remaining between them. CDR1 is SGHAT, CDR2 FQNNGV, per germline. CDR3 length: 14 residues. Here the CDR3 reads CASSQTGRDNEQFF. CDR3 nucleotides: TGTGCCAGCAGCCAGACGGGAAGGGACAATGAGCAGTTCTTC. The full variable domain, rest sourced from reference TRBV11-2 and TRBJ2-1, is EAGVAQSPRYKIIEKRQSVAFWCNPISGHATLYWYQQILGQGPKLLIQFQNNGVVDDSQLPKDRFSAERLKGVDSTLKIQPAKLEDSAVYLCASSQTGRDNEQFFGPGTRLTVL.

There are many counts of this clonotype. This rearrangement joins TRBV7-8 to TRBJ1-2; no clear D gene. Between the trimmed V and J ends, which lost 1 base and 11 bases, there was a span of 8 bases. This CDR3 is built from 11 residues. CDR1 is SGHVS and CDR2 is FQNEAQ in the germline V gene. The CDR3 sequence: CASSLGQTYTF. The CDR3 coding sequence is TGTGCCAGCAGCTTAGGTCAGACGTACACCTTC. Complete variable domain (other parts from reference TRBV7-8 and TRBJ1-2): GAGVSQSPRYKVAKRGQDVALRCDPISGHVSLFWYQQALGQGPEFLTYFQNEAQLDKSGLPSDRFFAERPEGSVSTLKIQRTQQEDSAVYLCASSLGQTYTFGSGTRLTVV.

This clonotype showed up many times. The chain employs TRBV20-1 and TRBJ1-2, with 10 nucleotides matching TRBD1. The J segment lost 4 bases and the V segment lost 6 bases, leaving 8 bases of the junction unmatched. The CDR3 sequence is 14 residues long. Looked up from germline, CDR1 is DFQATT and CDR2 is SNEGSKA (reference sequence). CDR3 bases: TGCAGTGCCCCCGGACAGGGGGGGATCTATGGCTACACCTTC. Translated: CSAPGQGGIYGYTF.

On this clonotype itself: A much larger clone differs by one base, so this may be a read error. V and J are TRBV18 and TRBJ2-7, with D possibly TRBD1 on 6 matching bases. Germline V gives CDR1 KGHSH, CDR2 LQKENI. The length of the CDR3 is 16 residues. V gave up 3 bases and J gave up 2 bases, with 17 bases separating them. CDR3 coding DNA: TGTGCCAGCTCACCGGGCCCATGGGGGCTTGCCTACGAGCAGTACTTC. Protein: CASSPGPWGLAYEQYF.

This clonotype has just a few counts. CDR3 DNA: TGTGCCAGCAGCATAACGGGACACTTATACGAGCAGTACTTC. Its protein product is CASSITGHLYEQYF. The V call is TRBV7-2, the J call TRBJ2-7; the D gene is possibly TRBD1 (6 bases). V was cut by 5 bases and J by 4 bases, with 15 bases left in between. The CDR3 runs 14 residues. Germline lookup yields CDR1 SGHTA and CDR2 FQGNSA.

V and J are TRBV7-9 and TRBJ2-1, with 7 bases aligning to TRBD2. J was trimmed by 1 base and V by 8 bases; bases with no gene match: 8. The germline V gene has CDR1 SEHNR and CDR2 FQNEAQ (reference sequence). The CDR3 contains 15 residues. The CDR3 is CASSTVGRSYNEQFF. The CDR3 nucleotides are TGTGCCAGCTCCACCGTCGGGAGGTCCTACAATGAGCAGTTCTTC. The entire variable domain, with the rest obtained from reference TRBV7-9 and TRBJ2-1, is as follows: DTGVSQNPRHKITKRGQNVTFRCDPISEHNRLYWYRQTLGQGPEFLTYFQNEAQLEKSRLLSDRFSAERPKGSFSTLEIQRTEQGDSAMYLCASSTVGRSYNEQFFGPGTRLTVL.

This clonotype occurred many times. The chain uses TRBV7-9 and TRBJ2-2, with a tentative D call TRBD2 (5 bases). The ends were cut back, 5 bases at V and 4 bases at J, with 11 bases in the middle. The CDR3 consists of 14 residues. The germline V gene has CDR1 SEHNR and CDR2 FQNEAQ (reference sequence). The chain's CDR3 is CASSPLGVTGELFF. The CDR3 region has the DNA TGTGCCAGCAGCCCTCTCGGGGTCACCGGGGAGCTGTTTTTT.

This clonotype was observed many times. The chain combines TRBV7-8 with TRBJ1-2; D gene unclear. CDR1 SGHVS and CDR2 FQNEAQ come from the germline V gene. The CDR3 consists of 15 residues. The ends were cut back, 5 bases at V and 4 bases at J, with 17 bases in the middle. CDR3 sequence (DNA): TGTGCCAGCAGCGGGATTAAAGTCAGTTCCTATGGCTACACCTTC. It specifies CASSGIKVSSYGYTF. The whole variable domain, remainder taken from reference TRBV7-8 and TRBJ1-2, is GAGVSQSPRYKVAKRGQDVALRCDPISGHVSLFWYQQALGQGPEFLTYFQNEAQLDKSGLPSDRFFAERPEGSVSTLKIQRTQQEDSAVYLCASSGIKVSSYGYTFGSGTRLTVV.